This T cell receptor (beta chain) was recorded in a study of T cells expressing NK-cell markers. The length of the CDR3 is 13 residues. In germline, CDR1 is SGHTA, CDR2 FQGTGA. TCRdb reprocessed the 5' RACE reads, with one entry per CDR3 protein and no DNA. The sample holds some 450,000 distinct CDR3 sequences. The sequencing input was blood T cells: a sorted CD56 or NKG2C T cell subset, CD4+ or CD8+ T cells, or bulk PBMC T cells (not recorded which). The sequence was obtained from a woman aged 18 to 69 in good health. The chain recombines TRBV7-3 with TRBJ2-3; TCRdb selects TRBD1, and the lack of DNA leaves this call unchecked. The CDR3 sequence: CASSPSPADTQYF.